This TCR beta chain emerged from a study of blood T cell repertoires in COVID-19. Across the whole study: Nucleic acid was either cDNA or gDNA, and it came from T cells, B-cell-depleted T cells, or PBMCs.

The count of this clone is one. Trimming cost V 4 bases and J 5 bases; bases outside gene matches: 7. This CDR3 has 16 residues. Germline V gene lookup returns CDR1 SGDLS and CDR2 YYNGEE. TCRdb's copy holds only in-frame clones and misses some; the assay was immunoSEQ multiplex PCR. The sample lists some 300,000 clones, 88% occurring once. Study members were between roughly 18 and 90 years old and lived in about two dozen US regions. Categorization into cohorts depended on clinical history that participants reported. This TCR derives from a woman under 40 who had recovered from COVID-19. The specimen sequenced was PBMCs or T cells enriched from blood (not recorded which). The genes are TRBV9 and TRBJ1-3; the match to TRBD1 covers 12 bases. This CDR3 reads CASSPRDRGLRNTIYF. In DNA, the CDR3 is TGTGCCAGCAGCCCCCGGGACAGGGGGCTTAGAAACACCATATATTTT.